This T cell receptor beta chain was captured in a study of blood T cell repertoires in COVID-19 (dated by TCRdb to 2020 to 2021). Regarding the research as a whole: Samples from collaborators originated in the United States, Italy and Spain and spanned both the acute and convalescent phases of COVID-19. Samples came from the ongoing ImmuneRACE study (first 160 participants) plus 1,254 subjects from 6 global collaborators. The material from the prospective study consisted of cDNA or gDNA derived from T cells, B-cell-depleted T cells, or PBMCs. Where HLA class I and class II types were available, the types were taken from metadata supplied by the sample provider, not from assay-based typing. The repertoires were released in a freely available public database meant as a resource for research on the immune response to SARS-CoV-2. Nearly every sample came with metadata listing a de-identified subject ID, COVID-19 status, age in years and sex. The dataset comprised deeply sampled blood TCRbeta repertoires from subjects exposed to, actively infected with, or recovered from COVID-19.

Whole blood was collected in K2EDTA tubes by collaborating institutions according to the institutions' own protocols. For TCRbeta analysis, collaborator samples were shipped as frozen whole blood, as isolated PBMCs, or as DNA extracted from either sample type. Sequences GTSNPN (CDR1) and SVGIG (CDR2) are obtained from the germline V gene (reference sequence). Including cysteine and phenylalanine, the CDR3 has 12 amino acids. The only DNA kept is the CDR3, 36 bases in frame from the first base. V loses 0 bases, J loses 7 bases, and the germline ends lie 7 bases apart. Points on this clone: What this receptor recognizes is not known. There are no base qualities to consult, and no much larger clone falls within one base.

Study-wide conclusions, independent of this receptor: Clinical and demographic metadata were provided uncurated, with the amount varying by source and participant.

TCRbeta CDR3 regions were amplified from genomic DNA by means of the immunoSEQ Assay, a bias-controlled multiplex PCR. Processing in the source paper ran as follows. The number of nucleated cells in each sample was estimated by amplification of reference gene primers within the assay. To quantify the absolute abundance of each unique TCRbeta CDR3 rearrangement, sequence reads were collapsed and filtered. For each sample, productive Simpson clonality was calculated as the square root of Simpson's diversity index across productive rearrangements. The table was pulled from immuneACCESS by TCRdb, which kept in-frame rearrangements only. Such tables lose some clones; where checked, under half of the loss comes from unresolved V genes, and the rest has no known cause. The V and J calls and clone size are taken from that table; D and trimming were inferred from the DNA. The sample contains tens of thousands of clones, around 83% of them found a single time. The top ten constitute less than 45% of the sample.

This receptor was obtained from a woman older than 75 with active or convalescent COVID-19. Sequenced input: peripheral blood. The sequence joins TRBV30 to TRBJ2-1; no D segment can be confidently identified. The sequenced DNA: TGTGCCTGGAGTGTGGGCAGGAATGAGCAGTTCTTC. It encodes CAWSVGRNEQFF. When the CDR3 is completed using the reference TRBV30 and TRBJ2-1 genes on either side, the full variable domain is SQTIHQWPATLVQPVGSPLSLECTVEGTSNPNLYWYRQAAGRGLQLLFYSVGIGQISSEVPQNLSASRPQDRQFILSSKKLLLSDSGFYLCAWSVGRNEQFFGPGTRLTVL.